A single sample gave rise to the 9 T cell receptor beta chains below, sequenced in a study of T-cell memory formation after mild COVID-19. TCRdb reprocessed the 5' RACE reads via MiXCR and lists one record per CDR3 protein. Of 150,000 to 200,000 distinct CDR3 sequences listed, around 30% were seen once; the top ten hold around 11%. The sample was PBMCs or a T cell subset sorted from them (not recorded which). The receptors stem from an adult woman who had mild COVID-19 (a few samples of this study predate the infection). Cell type and time point are not known.

Only a few counts were recorded for this clonotype. V and J are TRBV7-9 and TRBJ2-1; D remains ambiguous. This CDR3 has 15 amino acids. Trimming took 0 bases from V and 4 from J, leaving 10 bases between them. Looked up from germline, CDR1 is SEHNR and CDR2 is FQNEAQ (reference sequence). The CDR3 DNA reads TGTGCCAGCAGCTTAGCACAAGGCCTGTACAATGAGCAGTTCTTC. Protein: CASSLAQGLYNEQFF. The entire variable domain, with the rest obtained from reference TRBV7-9 and TRBJ2-1, is as follows: DTGVSQNPRHKITKRGQNVTFRCDPISEHNRLYWYRQTLGQGPEFLTYFQNEAQLEKSRLLSDRFSAERPKGSFSTLEIQRTEQGDSAMYLCASSLAQGLYNEQFFGPGTRLTVL.

J is TRBJ1-1 and V is TRBV6-1; tentative D call: TRBD1 (6 bases). The CDR3 length is 13 residues. CDR1 and CDR2 from the germline V gene are MNHNS and SASEGT. V was clipped by 7 bases and J by 6 bases, with 15 bases between them. The DNA of the CDR3 is TGTGCCAGCATTATCCGGGGGGGCGCTGAAGCTTTCTTT. This translates into CASIIRGGAEAFF.

This clonotype has more than one count but fewer than ten. CDR3 bases: TGTGCCAGCAGTTTAAGCGGGAGAAAAGAAGAGACCCAGTACTTC. This codes for CASSLSGRKEETQYF. The V and J genes are TRBV12-3 or TRBV12-4 and TRBJ2-5; TRBD2 matches at 8 bases. The CDR3 contains 15 residues. With V trimmed by 2 bases and J by 3 bases, 5 bases remained unmatched.

In this sample, this clonotype turned up a few times. This chain connects TRBV12-3 or TRBV12-4 to TRBJ1-1, with 7 bases identical to TRBD1. The CDR3 covers 14 residues. Trimming at V came to 2 bases and at J to 3 bases, leaving 3 bases not matched to a gene. CDR3 nucleotides: TGTGCCAGCAGTTTAAGGGGGCAAGACACTGAAGCTTTCTTT. Its translation is CASSLRGQDTEAFF.

This clonotype was seen a handful of times. The chain combines TRBV15 with TRBJ2-5; TRBD1 matches 7 bases. Germline CDR1 and CDR2: LNHNV and YYDKDF (reference sequence). This CDR3 is 15 amino acids long. Trimming at V came to 0 bases and at J to 5 bases, leaving 6 bases not matched to a gene. CDR3 coding DNA: TGTGCCACCAGCAGAGATGAGGGGGCAGGGGAGACCCAGTACTTC. This codes for CATSRDEGAGETQYF.

This clonotype occurred a few times. This chain uses TRBV5-1 with TRBJ2-7; D tentatively reads TRBD1 or TRBD2 (5 bases each). The CDR3 spans 14 residues. Germline V gives CDR1 SGHRS, CDR2 YFSETQ. Trimming removed 8 bases at V and 4 bases at J, with 19 bases between. CDR3 DNA sequence: TGCGCCAGTGGTCCCCGGGACCGCACGTACGAGCAGTACTTC. Translation: CASGPRDRTYEQYF.

The V call is TRBV3-1, the J call TRBJ1-3; D might be TRBD1 (5 bases). V lost 4 bases and J 2 bases, leaving 15 bases between the germline ends. Germline V gives CDR1 LGHDT, CDR2 YNNKEL (reference sequence). CDR3 size: 16 residues. CDR3 loop: CASSRQPSGTGNTIYF. The CDR3 nucleotides read TGTGCCAGCAGCCGGCAACCCTCAGGGACTGGAAACACCATATATTTT.

This clonotype was observed a few times. V is TRBV7-9 and J is TRBJ2-1; D remains ambiguous. This CDR3 contains 11 residues. The germline CDR1 and CDR2 sequences are SEHNR and FQNEAQ (reference sequence). The germline V and J ends were trimmed by 9 bases and 9 bases, with 12 bases remaining between them. Here the CDR3 DNA reads TGTGCCAGTTTGTATCTGGGTGAGCAGTTCTTC. Its protein is CASLYLGEQFF.

The genes are TRBV7-9 and TRBJ1-1, with D perhaps TRBD1 (6 bases). Germline V gene data show CDR1 as SEHNR and CDR2 as FQNEAQ (reference sequence). CDR3 size: 13 residues. Trimming took 5 bases from V and 1 from J, leaving 8 bases between them. Here the CDR3 DNA reads TGTGCCAGCAGCCAGGGACAGAACACTGAAGCTTTCTTT. Amino acid sequence: CASSQGQNTEAFF.